A single sample gave rise to the 16 T cell receptor beta chains below, sequenced in a study of blood T cell repertoires in COVID-19. Some clones are missing from TCRdb's copy, which holds only in-frame ones; the method was immunoSEQ multiplex PCR. Of roughly 250,000 clones listed, 70% to 85% are singletons. Source material: peripheral blood. The origin of the receptors is a woman of 80 years or more with acute or convalescent COVID-19.

The chain carries TRBV15 and TRBJ2-5; 7 bases fit TRBD1. Germline V gene data show CDR1 as LNHNV and CDR2 as YYDKDF (reference sequence). V trimming: 1 base; J trimming: 5 bases; junction bases outside the gene matches: 19. The CDR3 has 19 amino acids. In nucleotides, the CDR3 is TGTGCCACCAGCAGAGTAGGGGGCAGGCTAAATGCAGGGTTTGAGACCCAGTACTTC. It yields the protein CATSRVGGRLNAGFETQYF.

The chain couples TRBV9 to TRBJ2-7; D is perhaps TRBD1 (6 bases). Germline CDR1 reads SGDLS; CDR2 reads YYNGEE. CDR3 length: 14 residues. Trimming left V 0 bases short and J 1 base short, with 8 bases between. CDR3 DNA: TGTGCCAGCAGCGTAGTTGGACAGTCCTACGAGCAGTACTTC. As protein: CASSVVGQSYEQYF.

The V and J genes are TRBV5-1 and TRBJ2-3; 9 bases fit TRBD2. The ends lost 4 bases at V and 0 bases at J; junction bases unmatched: 6. The CDR3 is 16 amino acids. Per the germline V gene, CDR1 is SGHRS and CDR2 is YFSETQ. The chain's CDR3 is CASSEGLAFSTDTQYF. CDR3 bases: TGCGCCAGCAGCGAGGGACTAGCATTTAGCACAGATACGCAGTATTTT.

The chain carries TRBV10-3 and TRBJ1-5; possibly TRBD1 for D (6 bases). The CDR3 has 20 residues. CDR1 is ENHRY and CDR2 is SYGVKD in the germline V gene. The V gene lost 1 base and the J gene lost 5 bases, with 27 bases spanning the gap. CDR3: CAISELRKDSSNGYDQPQHF. The CDR3 DNA reads as TGTGCCATCAGTGAGTTGAGAAAGGACAGTAGTAATGGATATGATCAGCCCCAGCATTTT.

CDR3: CASSPQLAGGPTDTQYF. The CDR3 DNA reads as TGTGCCAGCTCACCACAATTAGCGGGGGGTCCCACAGATACGCAGTATTTT. The J gene is TRBJ2-3, the V gene TRBV18; 10 bases match TRBD2. The CDR3 is 17 amino acids. The germline CDR1 and CDR2 sequences are KGHSH and LQKENI. J was trimmed by 2 bases and V by 1 base; bases with no gene match: 6.

The chain links TRBV12-3 or TRBV12-4 to TRBJ1-2; 7 bases fit TRBD1. With V trimmed by 6 bases and J by 8 bases, 9 bases remained unmatched. This CDR3 comprises 13 residues. CDR3 sequence (DNA): TGTGCCAGCAGAGCGACAGGGACAGAAGGCTACACCTTC. Residues: CASRATGTEGYTF.

The chain combines TRBV19 with TRBJ2-1, with 9 positions matching TRBD2. The trim removed 5 bases at V and 6 bases at J, leaving 14 bases unmatched. Germline V gives CDR1 LNHDA, CDR2 SQIVND (reference sequence). The CDR3 covers 17 residues. DNA for the CDR3: TGTGCCAGTAGTGCAACCTCGGGCGGACTAGCGTTCAATGAGCAGTTCTTC. Translating gives CASSATSGGLAFNEQFF.

The V gene is TRBV27, the J gene TRBJ2-2, with 7 bases aligning to TRBD2. V was clipped by 5 bases and J by 5 bases; unmatched bases: 5. In germline, CDR1 is MNHEY, CDR2 SMNVEV (reference sequence). CDR3 size: 14 residues. The CDR3 sequence: CASSTGLVTGELFF. In DNA form, the CDR3 reads TGTGCCAGCAGTACCGGACTAGTTACCGGGGAGCTGTTTTTT.

The J gene is TRBJ1-2, the V gene TRBV3-1 (or the pseudogene TRBV3-2); possible D gene TRBD1, 5 bases. Germline V gives CDR1 LGHDT, CDR2 YNNKEL (reference sequence). This CDR3 region has 13 residues. V dropped 1 base and J dropped 4 bases, with 7 bases sitting between them. This CDR3 is CASSQGTSYGYTF. The CDR3 nucleotides are TGTGCCAGCAGCCAAGGGACAAGCTATGGCTACACCTTC.

V and J are TRBV3-1 (or the pseudogene TRBV3-2) and TRBJ2-7; the match to TRBD1 covers 11 bases. Trimming cost V 4 bases and J 8 bases; bases outside gene matches: 10. The CDR3 runs 15 residues. CDR1 is LGHDT, CDR2 YNNKEL, per germline (reference sequence). CDR3 DNA: TGTGCCAGCAGCCCCTGGGGGACAGGGGGTGAGAAGCAGTACTTC. It codes for CASSPWGTGGEKQYF.

The chain couples TRBV2 to TRBJ2-1; TRBD2 aligns across 7 bases. This CDR3 contains 14 residues. CDR1 and CDR2 (germline): SNHLY, FYNNEI. The V and J ends lost 6 bases and 9 bases, in that order; junction bases with no gene match: 11. For the CDR3, the DNA is TGTGCCAGCAGCCAGCGGGATGGGGATACTGAGCAGTTCTTC. The encoded protein is CASSQRDGDTEQFF.

This clone was detected only once. V gene TRBV12-5 combines with J gene TRBJ2-3, with D possibly TRBD1 on 5 matching bases. Germline CDR1 is LGHNT and CDR2 is FRNRAP. This CDR3 is 14 amino acids long. V shed 7 bases and J shed 0 bases, with 11 bases lying between them. The CDR3 region is CASARTYSTDTQYF. In nucleotides, the CDR3 is TGTGCTAGTGCCCGGACATATAGCACAGATACGCAGTATTTT.

The chain has TRBV30 and TRBJ2-1; 9 bases align to TRBD1. The germline V gene has CDR1 GTSNPN and CDR2 SVGIG (reference sequence). The V segment lost 3 bases and the J segment 3 bases; nucleotides outside the gene matches: 6. The CDR3 spans 15 residues. As DNA, the CDR3 is TGTGCCTGGAGAAGACAGGGGGGTGACTACAATGAGCAGTTCTTC. Translating it yields CAWRRQGGDYNEQFF.

This chain links TRBV5-1 with TRBJ1-1; D may be TRBD1 (5 bases). Germline CDR1 is SGHRS and CDR2 is YFSETQ. Trimming removed 6 bases from V and 2 bases from J, with 23 bases in between. The CDR3 has 17 residues. The CDR3 nucleotides read TGCGCCAGCATTAAAGGGGAAACTGGGATCTTAAACACTGAAGCTTTCTTT. It yields the protein CASIKGETGILNTEAFF.

The V and J genes are TRBV18 and TRBJ1-6, with D hard to call. V lost 2 bases to trimming and J lost 8 bases, with 7 bases between them. Germline V CDR1 and CDR2: KGHSH, LQKENI. This CDR3 has 13 amino acids. The CDR3 loop is CASSPSLDSPLHF. Here the CDR3 DNA reads TGTGCCAGCTCACCAAGTTTAGATTCACCCCTCCACTTT.

This chain connects TRBV4-2 to TRBJ2-3, with TRBD2 identical over 7 bases. Trimming removed 4 bases from V and 2 bases from J; junction bases left unmatched: 12. This CDR3 contains 17 residues. Germline-derived CDR1 and CDR2 are LGHNA and YNFKEQ. CDR3 loop: CASSRTPSAGDTDTQYF. CDR3 sequence (DNA): TGTGCCAGCAGCCGAACTCCCTCGGCGGGGGACACAGATACGCAGTATTTT.